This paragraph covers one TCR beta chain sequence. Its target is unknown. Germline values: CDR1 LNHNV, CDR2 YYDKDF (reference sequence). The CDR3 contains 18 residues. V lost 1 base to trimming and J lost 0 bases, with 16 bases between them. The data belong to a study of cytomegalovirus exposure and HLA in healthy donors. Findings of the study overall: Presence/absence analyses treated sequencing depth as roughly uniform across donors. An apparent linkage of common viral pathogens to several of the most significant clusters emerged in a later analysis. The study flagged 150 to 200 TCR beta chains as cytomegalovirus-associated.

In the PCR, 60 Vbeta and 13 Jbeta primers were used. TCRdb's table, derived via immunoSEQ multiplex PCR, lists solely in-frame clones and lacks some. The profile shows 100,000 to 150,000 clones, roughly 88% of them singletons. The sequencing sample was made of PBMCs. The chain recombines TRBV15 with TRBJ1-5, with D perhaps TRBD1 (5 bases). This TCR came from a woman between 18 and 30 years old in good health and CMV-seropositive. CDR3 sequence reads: CATSRGEGPGDSNQPQHF. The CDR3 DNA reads TGTGCCACCAGCAGAGGAGAGGGGCCGGGGGATAGCAATCAGCCCCAGCATTTT.